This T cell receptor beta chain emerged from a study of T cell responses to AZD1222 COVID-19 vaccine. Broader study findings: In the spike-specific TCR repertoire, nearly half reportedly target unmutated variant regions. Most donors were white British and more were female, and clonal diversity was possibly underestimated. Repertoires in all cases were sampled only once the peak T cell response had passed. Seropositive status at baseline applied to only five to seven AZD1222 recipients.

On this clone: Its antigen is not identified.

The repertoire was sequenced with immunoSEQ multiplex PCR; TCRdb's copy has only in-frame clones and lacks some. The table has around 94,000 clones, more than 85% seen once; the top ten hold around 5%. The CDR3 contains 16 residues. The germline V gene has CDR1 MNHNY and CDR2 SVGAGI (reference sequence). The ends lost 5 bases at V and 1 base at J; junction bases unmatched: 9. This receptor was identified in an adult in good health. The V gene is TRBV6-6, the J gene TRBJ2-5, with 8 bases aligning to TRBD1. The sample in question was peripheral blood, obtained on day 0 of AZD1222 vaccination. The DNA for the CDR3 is TGTGCCAGCAGTCCAAAAAGACAGGGGCCCCAAGAGACCCAGTACTTC. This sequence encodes CASSPKRQGPQETQYF.